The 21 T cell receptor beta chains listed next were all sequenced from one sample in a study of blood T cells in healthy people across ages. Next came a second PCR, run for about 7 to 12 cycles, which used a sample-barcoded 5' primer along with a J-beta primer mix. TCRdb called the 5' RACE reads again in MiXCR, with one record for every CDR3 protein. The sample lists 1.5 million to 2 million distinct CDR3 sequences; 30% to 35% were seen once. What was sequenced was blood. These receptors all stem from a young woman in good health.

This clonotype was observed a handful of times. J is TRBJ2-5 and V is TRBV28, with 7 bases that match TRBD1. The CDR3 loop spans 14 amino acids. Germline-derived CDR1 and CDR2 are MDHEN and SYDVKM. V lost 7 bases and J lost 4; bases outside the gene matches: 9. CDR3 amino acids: CASTSPQGVETQYF. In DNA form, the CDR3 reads TGTGCCAGCACTAGCCCGCAGGGGGTAGAGACCCAGTACTTC.

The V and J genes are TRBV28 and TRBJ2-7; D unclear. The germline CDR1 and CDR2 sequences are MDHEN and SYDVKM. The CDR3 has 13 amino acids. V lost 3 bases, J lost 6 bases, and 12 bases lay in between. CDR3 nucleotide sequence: TGTGCCAGCAGTTTCTGGCCGGGCGGCGAGCAGTACTTC. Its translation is CASSFWPGGEQYF.

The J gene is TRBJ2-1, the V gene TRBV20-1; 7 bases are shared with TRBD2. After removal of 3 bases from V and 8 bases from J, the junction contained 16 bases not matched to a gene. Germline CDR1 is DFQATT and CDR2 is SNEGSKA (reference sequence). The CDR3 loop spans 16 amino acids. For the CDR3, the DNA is TGCAGTGCTAGTGAAGGGCGACTAGCATGGTACGATGAGCAGTTCTTC. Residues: CSASEGRLAWYDEQFF.

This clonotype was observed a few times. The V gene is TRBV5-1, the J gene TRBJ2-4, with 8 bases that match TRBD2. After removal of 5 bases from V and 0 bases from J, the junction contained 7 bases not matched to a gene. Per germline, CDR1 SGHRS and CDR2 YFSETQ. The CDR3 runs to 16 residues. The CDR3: CASSFSGNLAKNIQYF. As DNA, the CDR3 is TGCGCCAGCAGTTTTAGCGGGAACCTAGCCAAAAACATTCAGTACTTC. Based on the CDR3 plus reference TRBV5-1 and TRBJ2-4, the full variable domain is KAGVTQTPRYLIKTRGQQVTLSCSPISGHRSVSWYQQTPGQGLQFLFEYFSETQRNKGNFPGRFSGRQFSNSRSEMNVSTLELGDSALYLCASSFSGNLAKNIQYFGAGTRLSVL.

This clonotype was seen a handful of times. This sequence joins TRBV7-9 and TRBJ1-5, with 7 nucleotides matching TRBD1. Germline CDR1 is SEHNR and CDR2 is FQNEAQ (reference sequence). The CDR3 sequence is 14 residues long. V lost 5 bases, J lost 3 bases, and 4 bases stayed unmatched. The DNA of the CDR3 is TGTGCCAGCAGCCCACAGGGGATCAATCAGCCCCAGCATTTT. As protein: CASSPQGINQPQHF.

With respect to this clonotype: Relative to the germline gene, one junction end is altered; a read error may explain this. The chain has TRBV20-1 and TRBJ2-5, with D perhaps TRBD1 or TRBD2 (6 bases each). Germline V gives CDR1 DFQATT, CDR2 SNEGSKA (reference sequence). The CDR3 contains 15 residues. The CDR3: CGAIHFEGGDETQYF. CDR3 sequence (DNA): TGCGGTGCTATCCACTTCGAGGGGGGCGATGAGACCCAGTACTTC.

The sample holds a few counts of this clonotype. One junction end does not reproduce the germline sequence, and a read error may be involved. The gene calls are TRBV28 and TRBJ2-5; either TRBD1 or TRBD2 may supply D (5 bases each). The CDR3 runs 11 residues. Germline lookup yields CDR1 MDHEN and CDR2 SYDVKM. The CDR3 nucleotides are TGTGCCACGGGGCAGCAAGAGGCCCAGTACTTC. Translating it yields CATGQQEAQYF.

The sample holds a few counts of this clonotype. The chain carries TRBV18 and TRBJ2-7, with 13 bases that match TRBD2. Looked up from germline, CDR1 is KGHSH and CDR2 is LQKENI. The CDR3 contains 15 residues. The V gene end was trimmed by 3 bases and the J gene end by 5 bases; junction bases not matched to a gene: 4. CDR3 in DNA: TGTGCCAGCTCACCCACTAGCGGGGGGGTCAACGAGCAGTACTTC. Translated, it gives CASSPTSGGVNEQYF.

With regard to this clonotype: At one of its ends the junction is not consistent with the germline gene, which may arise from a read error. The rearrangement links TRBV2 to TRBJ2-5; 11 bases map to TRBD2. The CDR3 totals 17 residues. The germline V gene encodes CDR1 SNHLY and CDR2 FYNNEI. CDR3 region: CASSGPLLAGGLETQHF. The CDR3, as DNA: TGTGCCAGCAGTGGCCCCCTCCTAGCGGGGGGATTGGAGACCCAGCACTTC.

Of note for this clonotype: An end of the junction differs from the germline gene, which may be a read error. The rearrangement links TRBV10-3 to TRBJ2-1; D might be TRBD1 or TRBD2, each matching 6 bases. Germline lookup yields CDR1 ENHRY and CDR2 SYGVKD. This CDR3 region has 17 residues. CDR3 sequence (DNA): TGTGCCATCGGTGAGTCGAATAGGGGGGCAGGGGACAATGAGCAGTTCTTC. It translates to CAIGESNRGAGDNEQFF.

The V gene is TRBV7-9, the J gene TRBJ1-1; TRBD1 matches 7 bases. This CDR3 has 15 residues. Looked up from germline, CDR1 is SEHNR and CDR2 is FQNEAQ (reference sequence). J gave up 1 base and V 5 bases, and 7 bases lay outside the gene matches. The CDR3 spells CASSARGGWNTEAFF. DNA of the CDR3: TGTGCCAGCAGCGCTAGAGGGGGCTGGAACACTGAAGCTTTCTTT.

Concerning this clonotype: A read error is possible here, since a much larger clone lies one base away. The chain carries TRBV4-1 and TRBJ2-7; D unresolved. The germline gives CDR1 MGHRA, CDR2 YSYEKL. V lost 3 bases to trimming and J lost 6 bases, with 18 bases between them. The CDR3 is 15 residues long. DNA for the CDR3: TGCGCCAGCAGCCACCCCCCGGGCAGACTCTGCGAGCAGTACTTC. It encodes CASSHPPGRLCEQYF.

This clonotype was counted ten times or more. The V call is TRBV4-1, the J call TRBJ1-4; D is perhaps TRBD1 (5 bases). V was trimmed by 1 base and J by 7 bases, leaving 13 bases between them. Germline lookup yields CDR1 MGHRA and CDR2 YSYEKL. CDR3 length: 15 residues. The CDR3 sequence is CASSQGGSGAEKLFF. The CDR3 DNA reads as TGCGCCAGCAGCCAAGGCGGCAGTGGGGCTGAAAAACTGTTTTTT.

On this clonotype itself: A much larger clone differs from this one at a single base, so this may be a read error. The CDR3, as DNA: TGTGCCAGCAGCCCCGGGCCTAGCCACTACGAGCAGTACTTC. Translated: CASSPGPSHYEQYF. This chain uses TRBV7-3 with TRBJ2-7; possibly TRBD2 for D (5 bases). The V gene's germline CDR1 is SGHTA and CDR2 FQGTGA. This CDR3 comprises 14 residues. The V and J ends lost 5 bases and 3 bases respectively, with 14 bases between them.

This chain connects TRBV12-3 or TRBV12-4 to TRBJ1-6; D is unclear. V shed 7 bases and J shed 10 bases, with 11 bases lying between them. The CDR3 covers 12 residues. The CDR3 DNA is TGTGCCAGCAAATTCGTTAAATCACCCCTCCACTTT. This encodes CASKFVKSPLHF.

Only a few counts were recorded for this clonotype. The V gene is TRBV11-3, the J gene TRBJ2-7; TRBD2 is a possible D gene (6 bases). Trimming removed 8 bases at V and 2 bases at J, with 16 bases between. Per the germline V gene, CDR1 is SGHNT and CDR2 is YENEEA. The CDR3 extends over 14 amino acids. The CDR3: CASSRRGEPYEQYF. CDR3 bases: TGTGCCAGCTCGAGGCGGGGAGAACCCTACGAGCAGTACTTC.

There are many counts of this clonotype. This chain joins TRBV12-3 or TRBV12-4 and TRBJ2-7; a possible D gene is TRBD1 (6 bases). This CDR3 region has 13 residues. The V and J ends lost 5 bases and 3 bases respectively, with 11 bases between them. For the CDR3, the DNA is TGTGCCAGCAGTCCCGGACAGCTCTACGAGCAGTACTTC. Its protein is CASSPGQLYEQYF.

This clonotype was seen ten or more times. This CDR3 reads CASSQDKKEGGPYEQYF. DNA for the CDR3: TGCGCCAGCAGCCAAGATAAAAAAGAAGGCGGGCCCTACGAGCAGTACTTC. The chain joins TRBV4-1 to TRBJ2-7, with D possibly being TRBD2 (5 bases). Germline CDR1 and CDR2: MGHRA and YSYEKL. V shed 0 bases and J shed 2 bases, with 17 bases lying between them. This CDR3 region has 17 residues.

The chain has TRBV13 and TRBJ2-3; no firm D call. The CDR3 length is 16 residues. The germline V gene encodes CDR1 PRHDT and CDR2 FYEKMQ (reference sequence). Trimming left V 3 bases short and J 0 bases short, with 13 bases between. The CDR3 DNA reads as TGTGCCAGCAGCTTCGGAGTGGTGACTAGCACAGATACGCAGTATTTT. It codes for CASSFGVVTSTDTQYF.

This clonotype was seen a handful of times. CDR3 coding DNA: TGTGCCAGCAGCCCTAAAACCGGGAGAGAGACCCAGTACTTC. Protein: CASSPKTGRETQYF. This sequence joins TRBV3-1 and TRBJ2-5; possibly TRBD2 for D (6 bases). This CDR3 region has 14 residues. CDR1 LGHDT and CDR2 YNNKEL come from the germline V gene (reference sequence). V dropped 4 bases and J dropped 4 bases, with 13 bases sitting between them.

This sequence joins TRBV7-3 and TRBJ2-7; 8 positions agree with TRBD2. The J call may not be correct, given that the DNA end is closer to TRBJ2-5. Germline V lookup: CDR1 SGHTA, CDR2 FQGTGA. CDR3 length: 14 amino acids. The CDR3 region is CASSPSGSYKTQYF. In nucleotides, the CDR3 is TGTGCCAGCAGCCCCAGCGGGAGTTATAAGACCCAGTACTTC.